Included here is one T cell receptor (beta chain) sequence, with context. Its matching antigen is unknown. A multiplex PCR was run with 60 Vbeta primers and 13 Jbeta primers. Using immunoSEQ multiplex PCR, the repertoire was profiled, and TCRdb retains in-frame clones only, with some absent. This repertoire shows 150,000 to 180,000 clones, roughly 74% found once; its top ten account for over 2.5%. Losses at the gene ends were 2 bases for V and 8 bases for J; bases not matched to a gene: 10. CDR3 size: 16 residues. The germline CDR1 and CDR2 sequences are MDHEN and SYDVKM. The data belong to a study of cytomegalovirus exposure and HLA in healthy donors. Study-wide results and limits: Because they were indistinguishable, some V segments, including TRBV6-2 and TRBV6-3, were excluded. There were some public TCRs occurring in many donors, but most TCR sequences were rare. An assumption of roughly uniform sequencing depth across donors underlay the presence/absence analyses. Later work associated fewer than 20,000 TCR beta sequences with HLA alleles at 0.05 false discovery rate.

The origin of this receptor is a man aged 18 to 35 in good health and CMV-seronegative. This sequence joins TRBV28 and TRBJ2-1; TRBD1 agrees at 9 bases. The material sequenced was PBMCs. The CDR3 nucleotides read TGTGCCAGCAGTTTAGGGGCCCCCGGGACAGGGTATGAGCAGTTCTTC. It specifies CASSLGAPGTGYEQFF.